The T cell receptor beta chain under discussion was sequenced for a study of T cells after yellow fever vaccination. Findings and limits, study-wide: Reappearance after the booster was observed for most primary-vaccination clones (96% CD4, roughly 90% CD8).

One entry per CDR3 protein, called by TCRdb with MiXCR from the 5' RACE reads. The sample comprises 300,000 or so distinct CDR3 sequences, approximately 8% of which are singletons, and 3% to 4% rests with the top ten. This clonotype was counted only a few times. Its antigen remains unidentified. This specimen was CD4+ T cells sorted from PBMCs, taken 5 days after the yellow fever booster vaccination. The clonotype originates from a man between 18 and 29 years old who received the YFV17D yellow fever vaccine.

The CDR3 region has the DNA TGCGCCAGCAGTGAAAGAGGGACTAGCACAGATACGCAGTATTTT. Its protein product is CASSERGTSTDTQYF. The chain carries TRBV10-2 and TRBJ2-3; D might be TRBD2 (6 bases). Trimming took off 3 bases at V and 0 bases at J, with 10 bases between the two ends. Germline V gene sequence: CDR1 WSHSY, CDR2 SAAADI. The CDR3 totals 15 residues.